This TCR beta chain was captured in a study of T cell repertoires in cytomegalovirus infection. Study as a whole: From public TCR beta signatures came an indication of both CMV infection and matching HLA type.

TCRdb re-analysed the reads in MiXCR, keeping a single row per CDR3 protein. This table holds approximately 1,000,000 distinct CDR3 sequences, about a third found once. Only a few counts were recorded for this clonotype. What it binds is not known. CDR3 length: 15 amino acids. With V trimmed by 2 bases and J by 5 bases, 6 bases remained unmatched. The specimen was cultured CD8+ T cells from PBMCs, collected from culture after CMV antigen stimulation. This clonotype was obtained from a human donor in good health (CMV status not recorded). Some clones in this sample may be carry-over from other donors' samples. This rearrangement joins TRBV23-1 to TRBJ1-5, with 7 nucleotides matching TRBD1. TRBV23-1 is placed among ORFs of uncertain function. The CDR3 region has the DNA TGCGCCAGCAGTCAAGTAGACAGGGTTGATCAGCCCCAGCATTTT. Its protein product is CASSQVDRVDQPQHF.